Listed below are T cell receptor beta chains from one sample, sequenced in a study of T cells in Graves' hyperthyroidism and ophthalmopathy. Each CDR3 protein gets one entry after TCRdb re-called the multiplex PCR reads with MiXCR. The sample has about 410,000 distinct CDR3 sequences, approximately 15% seen once. Source material: blood. The receptors were sampled from a man between 18 and 29 years old with Graves' ophthalmopathy. The CDR3 runs from the conserved cysteine through the conserved F or W. Some rows mark clone size as missing; the rest say once, few, many or name a class of expanded clone.

j_gene | v_gene | abundance | CDR3aa
TRBJ2-3 | TRBV3-1 | many | CASSQDLGPTGHTQYF
TRBJ2-3 | TRBV7-9 | many | CASSLGASGRTDTQYF
TRBJ1-2 | TRBV9 | NA | CASSVGQGRDGYTF
TRBJ1-2 | TRBV2 | few | CASRQEGYGYTF
TRBJ1-2 | TRBV6-1 | few | CASRTDRGGYTF
TRBJ2-5 | TRBV6-1 | many | CASRSPGTGVQTQYF
TRBJ2-2 | TRBV18 | NA | CASSPPSQGGTGELFF
TRBJ1-5 | TRBV12-3/TRBV12-4 | many | CASSLNLYSNQPQHF
TRBJ2-1 | TRBV3-1 | many | CASSHFTSGRPAEQFF
TRBJ2-7 | TRBV6-1 | many | CASIGTGTYEQYF
TRBJ2-7 | TRBV20-1 | once | CSASPGPPSYEQYF
TRBJ2-7 | TRBV20-1 | many | CSASETGGFYEQYF
TRBJ2-7 | TRBV28 | many | CASSLPSTGAYEQYF
TRBJ2-5 | TRBV2 | few | CATALRGGETQYF
TRBJ2-5 | TRBV29-1 | NA | CSVDLQEETQYF